These T cell receptor beta chains were read from a single sample in a study of T-cell memory formation after mild COVID-19. Using its own MiXCR run on the 5' RACE reads, TCRdb lists one record per CDR3 protein. Among 140,000 or so distinct CDR3 sequences, roughly 6.2% were seen once, and the ten largest hold about 1.9%. Sequencing input: PBMCs or a T cell subset sorted from them (not recorded which). The receptors derive from an adult woman who had mild COVID-19 (a few samples of this study predate the infection). Cell type and time point are not known. Each CDR3 is given with its conserved first and last residue. D genes are given only for firm matches. Only part of the rows carry a size: once, few, many, or a class if the clone is expanded.

NA,NA,TRBJ1-2,TRBV12-3/TRBV12-4,TGTGCCAGCAGTTTCGGCAAACTTTATGGCTACACCTTC,CASSFGKLYGYTF
many,NA,TRBJ1-5,TRBV30,TGTGCCTGGAGTGTACAGGGTCAGCCCCAGCATTTT,CAWSVQGQPQHF
many,NA,TRBJ2-5,TRBV7-2,TGTGCCAGCAGCCTTTACAGGGTCGGCCAAGAGACCCAGTACTTC,CASSLYRVGQETQYF
many,NA,TRBJ2-2,TRBV6-6,TGTGCCAGCAGACAACAGGGCCAGACCGGGGAGCTGTTTTTT,CASRQQGQTGELFF
many,NA,TRBJ2-1,TRBV7-2,TGTGCCAGCAGCTTTTTTGGGTTGGATGAGCAGTTCTTC,CASSFFGLDEQFF
few,NA,TRBJ1-1,TRBV29-1,TGCAGCGCAATATACTTGACGGGCACTGAAGCTTTCTTT,CSAIYLTGTEAFF
NA,NA,TRBJ2-3,TRBV5-8,TGTGCCAGCAGCCGAGGGGTCAGGGGAGCAGATACGCAGTATTTT,CASSRGVRGADTQYF
many,TRBD1,TRBJ1-4,TRBV5-5,TGTGCCAGCAGCTGGACCGGGACAGGGTATGGAGGTGAAAAACTGTTTTTT,CASSWTGTGYGGEKLFF
many,TRBD2,TRBJ2-1,TRBV7-2,TGTGCCAGCAGCTTATCGGCCCCAGGACTAGCGGGAGACAATGAGCAGTTCTTC,CASSLSAPGLAGDNEQFF
NA,NA,TRBJ2-1,TRBV12-3/TRBV12-4,TGTGCCAGCAGTTCGTCGTTTGGCGAGCAGTTCTTC,CASSSSFGEQFF
NA,NA,TRBJ2-3,TRBV3-1,TGTGCCAGCAGCCAACTAACTTGGGAGGGACAGGGCTTAGCGGGGTCCACAGATACGCAGTATTTT,CASSQLTWEGQGLAGSTDTQYF
few,NA,TRBJ1-2,TRBV6-5,TGTGCCAGCAGTTACTCGACCGGGGTTTCTAACTATGGCTACACCTTC,CASSYSTGVSNYGYTF
many,NA,TRBJ2-7,TRBV5-1,TGCGCCAGCAGCTTGGGGGGCGACTACGAGCAGTACTTC,CASSLGGDYEQYF
many,NA,TRBJ1-1,TRBV19,TGTGCCAGTAGATCTCAGGGGAACACTGAAGCTTTCTTT,CASRSQGNTEAFF
many,TRBD2,TRBJ2-5,TRBV5-1,TGCGCCAGCAGCTTAGAGCGGGGGGCTTACCAAGAGACCCAGTACTTC,CASSLERGAYQETQYF
many,TRBD2,TRBJ2-3,TRBV12-3/TRBV12-4,TGTGCCAGCAGCCCGACGGGGGGGGGCACAGATACGCAGTATTTT,CASSPTGGGTDTQYF
NA,NA,TRBJ1-5,TRBV6-5,TGTGCCAGCAGTTACTCGCAGGGGCTCAATCAGCCCCAGCATTTT,CASSYSQGLNQPQHF
many,TRBD1,TRBJ2-7,TRBV12-3/TRBV12-4,TGTGCCAGCAGTTTCGGGACAGGGTACAGGAACGAGCAGTACTTC,CASSFGTGYRNEQYF
NA,TRBD2,TRBJ2-3,TRBV11-3,TGTGCCAGCAGCCGGACTAGAACAGATACGCAGTATTTT,CASSRTRTDTQYF
many,TRBD2,TRBJ2-3,TRBV25-1,TGTGCCAGCAGTCCTTTGGGGACTAGCGGGGGTTCGCCCACAGATACGCAGTATTTT,CASSPLGTSGGSPTDTQYF
few,NA,TRBJ2-3,TRBV7-9,TGTGCCAGCAGCTTAGAAGGTACCACAGATACGCAGTATTTT,CASSLEGTTDTQYF
few,NA,TRBJ1-5,TRBV6-6,TGTGCCAGCAGTTACGCCGGACGGGAGCCCCAGCATTTT,CASSYAGREPQHF
NA,NA,TRBJ2-1,TRBV12-3/TRBV12-4,TGTGCCAGCAGCTCCGGACACAACTACAATGAGCAGTTCTTC,CASSSGHNYNEQFF
NA,TRBD2,TRBJ2-7,TRBV11-3,TGTGCCAGCAGCCCCCGGGGAGGGAGAAATGACGAGCAGTACTTC,CASSPRGGRNDEQYF
many,TRBD1,TRBJ1-1,TRBV20-1,TGCAGTGCTAGACCCCGACAGGGGACGAACACTGAAGCTTTCTTT,CSARPRQGTNTEAFF
few,NA,TRBJ1-1,TRBV7-2,TGTGCCAGCAGCTTAGCAGGGAGGGGCCTGAATTCCGAAGCTTTCTTT,CASSLAGRGLNSEAFF
many,TRBD1,TRBJ2-5,TRBV7-2,TGTGCCAGCAGCTTAAACAGGGGAGAGACCCAGTACTTC,CASSLNRGETQYF
many,TRBD2,TRBJ2-3,TRBV5-5,TGTGCCAGCAGCCCCCCTTTAGCGGGAGGGCCGTCGGCGCAGTATTTT,CASSPPLAGGPSAQYF
many,NA,TRBJ2-2,TRBV12-5,TGTGCTAGTGGTTTGGTACGAATAGGGAGTAGGGCCGGGGAGCTGTTTTTT,CASGLVRIGSRAGELFF
NA,TRBD1,TRBJ2-3,TRBV6-4,TGTGCCAGCAGTGAAGTGGGACAGCGAAGCACAGATACGCAGTATTTT,CASSEVGQRSTDTQYF
few,NA,TRBJ1-4,TRBV30,TGTGCCTGGAGTACGGCCTTTAATGAAAAACTGTTTTTT,CAWSTAFNEKLFF
NA,NA,TRBJ2-6,TRBV9,TGTGCCATCTCACCCCATGACAGCTCTATTACCTCTGGGGCCAACGTCCTGACTTTC,CAISPHDSSITSGANVLTF
many,TRBD1,TRBJ2-2,TRBV7-3,TGTGCCAGCAGCTCGGGACAGCCCACCGGGGAGCTGTTTTTT,CASSSGQPTGELFF
many,NA,TRBJ2-3,TRBV11-3,TGTGCCAGCAGCTCGGACACTATAGGGGGTACGCAGTATTTT,CASSSDTIGGTQYF
many,TRBD2,TRBJ2-7,TRBV12-3/TRBV12-4,TGTGCCAGCAGCCGACCTAGCGGGGGTTCCTACGAGCAGTACTTC,CASSRPSGGSYEQYF
many,NA,TRBJ2-2,TRBV5-5,TGTGCCAGCAGCTTGACTCGGGGAAACACCGGGGAGCTGTTTTTT,CASSLTRGNTGELFF
NA,NA,TRBJ2-1,TRBV6-4,TGTGCCAGCGGGTCAACTGAACAGGATGAGCAGTTCTTC,CASGSTEQDEQFF
few,TRBD1,TRBJ2-1,TRBV6-2/TRBV6-3,TGTGCCAGCAGCCGACCGGGACAGGGGAACAATGAGCAGTTCTTC,CASSRPGQGNNEQFF
few,NA,TRBJ2-1,TRBV7-8,TGTGCCAGCAGCTTAGGACTCTTCCGAGACAATGAGCAGTTCTTC,CASSLGLFRDNEQFF
many,NA,TRBJ2-7,TRBV5-1,TGCGCCAGCACCCTGGGGGGGCAGCGGAACTACGAGCAGTACTTC,CASTLGGQRNYEQYF
NA,NA,TRBJ1-1,TRBV5-1,TGCGCCAGCAGCTCCCCCCAGAACACTGAAGCTTTCTTT,CASSSPQNTEAFF
few,NA,TRBJ1-4,TRBV7-2,TGTGCCAGCAGCTTAGACAGGAATAATGAAAAACTGTTTTTT,CASSLDRNNEKLFF
many,NA,TRBJ1-2,TRBV3-1,TGTGCCAGCAGCCCACTCGCCTCCTATGGCTACACCTTC,CASSPLASYGYTF
many,NA,TRBJ2-3,TRBV18,TGTGCCAGCTCTACGGAGGGGACTTCGGATACGCAGTATTTT,CASSTEGTSDTQYF
many,TRBD1,TRBJ1-3,TRBV20-1,TGCAGTGCTAGCCTACAGGGGAAGTTCGGATCTGGAAACACCATATATTTT,CSASLQGKFGSGNTIYF
few,TRBD1,TRBJ2-3,TRBV9,TGTGCCAGCAGCGTAGTCGGCAGGGGGACAGATACGCAGTATTTT,CASSVVGRGTDTQYF
few,TRBD1,TRBJ2-4,TRBV15,TGTGCCACCAGCAGACCGTGGACAGGGGCCAAAAACATTCAGTACTTC,CATSRPWTGAKNIQYF
many,NA,TRBJ1-5,TRBV30,TGTGCCTGGAGTGTTGGTAGCAATCAGCCCCAGCATTTT,CAWSVGSNQPQHF
many,NA,TRBJ2-3,TRBV19,TGTGCCAGTAAGGACCGGGACTTAGGCGCAGATACGCAGTATTTT,CASKDRDLGADTQYF
many,NA,TRBJ2-1,TRBV7-9,TGTGCCAGCAGCTTGACAGAGCTCCTGGGTCCGTTCTTC,CASSLTELLGPFF
many,TRBD2,TRBJ2-1,TRBV5-1,TGCGCCAGCAGCTTTGGGCTAGCGGGGGGGAATTTCTACAATGAGCAGTTCTTC,CASSFGLAGGNFYNEQFF
few,NA,TRBJ1-1,TRBV7-9,TGTGCCAGCAGGGAAACAGCGAACACTGAAGCTTTCTTT,CASRETANTEAFF
many,NA,TRBJ2-1,TRBV9,TGTGCCAGCAGCCTGAGCGGCAGGGCCCTCAATGAGCAGTTCTTC,CASSLSGRALNEQFF
NA,NA,TRBJ1-3,TRBV6-6,TGTGCCAGCAGTTACTCGATCATCGGGGCCGGAAACACCATATATTTT,CASSYSIIGAGNTIYF
many,NA,TRBJ2-1,TRBV11-2,TGTGCCAGCAGCAGAGACAGGTCCCTCATGGGGGATGAGCAGTTCTTC,CASSRDRSLMGDEQFF
many,NA,TRBJ1-2,TRBV12-3/TRBV12-4,TGTGCCAGCAGTTTTGGGGGCGGAGGCTACACCTTC,CASSFGGGGYTF
NA,NA,TRBJ1-1,TRBV5-4,TGTGCCAGCAGCCTAGAAGCCAGTGGGACTGAAGCTTTCTTT,CASSLEASGTEAFF
many,NA,TRBJ2-7,TRBV7-2,TGTGCCAGCAGCTCGAGATCTCAGGGGTACGAGCAGTACTTC,CASSSRSQGYEQYF